This entry lists 3 T cell receptor beta chains sequenced from one sample in a study of cytomegalovirus exposure and HLA in healthy donors. The PCR contained 60 Vbeta and 13 Jbeta primers. Libraries were prepared by immunoSEQ multiplex PCR; TCRdb keeps only in-frame clonotypes and omits some of them. Of about 180,000 clones listed, around 77% are singletons. Sequencing was carried out using PBMCs. These receptors all stem from a woman aged 30 to 39 in good health and CMV-seronegative.

This clone was observed a single time. The genes are TRBV2 and TRBJ1-5; the match to TRBD1 covers 7 bases. This CDR3 is 14 amino acids long. After removal of 7 bases from V and 2 bases from J, the junction contained 5 bases not matched to a gene. CDR1 SNHLY and CDR2 FYNNEI come from the germline V gene. CDR3 residues: CASTWGTGNQPQHF. The DNA of the CDR3 is TGTGCCAGCACCTGGGGGACAGGCAATCAGCCCCAGCATTTT.

This clone was detected once. V is TRBV27 and J is TRBJ2-7, with 9 nucleotides matching TRBD1. Per germline, CDR1 MNHEY and CDR2 SMNVEV (reference sequence). Trimming at V came to 5 bases and at J to 5 bases, leaving 10 bases not matched to a gene. This CDR3 is built from 15 residues. CDR3 nucleotides: TGTGCCAGCAGTCCCTGGACAGGGGAAAGCAACGAGCAGTACTTC. Residues: CASSPWTGESNEQYF.

The chain is built from TRBV5-6 and TRBJ1-6, with D hard to call. This CDR3 is built from 13 residues. The V and J ends lost 5 bases and 7 bases respectively, with 10 bases between them. Germline CDR1 and CDR2: SGHDT and YYEEEE. In nucleotides, the CDR3 is TGTGCCAGCAGGGGGAGTTGGAATTCACCCCTCCACTTT. This gives the protein CASRGSWNSPLHF.